Listed here are 25 T cell receptor beta chains from one sample, sequenced in a study of monozygotic twins with inflammatory bowel disease. TCRdb reprocessed the 5' RACE reads and reports one entry per CDR3 protein, with no DNA. In total, the table holds fewer than 200,000 distinct CDR3 sequences. The sequenced sample was blood. All receptors come from a human donor with ulcerative colitis or Crohn's disease, or a healthy co-twin of an affected twin (not recorded which).

The chain joins TRBV7-4 to TRBJ2-1; the D gene TCRdb calls, TRBD1, cannot be checked with no DNA. The CDR3 is made up of 13 amino acids. Germline values: CDR1 SGHVT, CDR2 SQSDAQ. This CDR3 reads CGLVGGGYNEQFF.

This chain links TRBV20-1 with TRBJ2-7; TCRdb lists TRBD1, though no DNA is available to test this call. The germline gives CDR1 DFQATT, CDR2 SNEGSKA (reference sequence). CDR3 size: 14 residues. The CDR3 here is CSAVDRGHRDEQYF.

This rearrangement joins TRBV7-2 to TRBJ2-3. Germline CDR1 SGHTA, CDR2 FQGNSA. This CDR3 is built from 17 residues. The CDR3 spells CASSLKLDWISTDTQYF. Complete variable domain (other parts from reference TRBV7-2 and TRBJ2-3): GAGVSQSPSNKVTEKGKDVELRCDPISGHTALYWYRQSLGQGLEFLIYFQGNSAPDKSGLPSDRFSAERTGGSVSTLTIQRTQQEDSAVYLCASSLKLDWISTDTQYFGPGTRLTVL.

This chain links TRBV4-2 with TRBJ1-6. CDR3 size: 16 residues. Germline loops: CDR1 LGHNA, CDR2 YNFKEQ. The CDR3 here is CASSQDIGALNVPLHF.

This chain connects TRBV9 to TRBJ1-1; TCRdb returns TRBD1, unconfirmable since there is no DNA. This CDR3 is built from 15 residues. Germline V gene lookup returns CDR1 SGDLS and CDR2 YYNGEE. This CDR3 is CASSVMGATNTEAFF.

The chain employs TRBV7-2 and TRBJ2-7; lacking DNA, the TRBD2 call made by TCRdb goes unchecked. Germline V gene data show CDR1 as SGHTA and CDR2 as FQGNSA. There are 14 residues in the CDR3. The chain's CDR3 is CASSRTSGSYEQYF.

The genes are TRBV12-3 or TRBV12-4 and TRBJ2-3; TCRdb returns TRBD2, unconfirmable since there is no DNA. The CDR3 runs 14 residues. The CDR3 spells CASREEGGYDTQYF.

This chain joins TRBV20-1 and TRBJ2-7; TCRdb gives TRBD1 as the D gene, but with no DNA this cannot be confirmed. From germline, CDR1 is DFQATT and CDR2 SNEGSKA (reference sequence). The CDR3 has 14 amino acids. CDR3 loop: CSANAQGIAYEQYF.

The chain couples TRBV20-1 to TRBJ2-7; TCRdb outputs TRBD1, but without DNA this stays unchecked. The CDR3 contains 16 residues. The V gene's germline CDR1 is DFQATT and CDR2 SNEGSKA (reference sequence). This chain's CDR3 is CSAKVNAETGGYEQYF.

V usage is TRBV7-6 and J usage is TRBJ1-1. The CDR3 has 17 residues. CDR1 is SGHVS and CDR2 is FNYEAQ in the germline V gene. The CDR3 protein is CASSLGGWNRLNTEAFF.

V and J are TRBV5-1 and TRBJ2-1; the TCRdb call, TRBD2, lacks DNA for checking. The CDR3 has 17 residues. Germline V gene sequence: CDR1 SGHRS, CDR2 YFSETQ. CDR3 in amino acids: CASSLALAESSYNEQFF.

V gene TRBV4-1 combines with J gene TRBJ1-5. The length of the CDR3 is 13 residues. Germline CDR1 reads MGHRA; CDR2 reads YSYEKL. CDR3 amino acids: CASSPSVNQPQHF.

The chain employs TRBV12-3 or TRBV12-4 and TRBJ2-1; TCRdb's D call of TRBD2 is untestable without DNA. The CDR3 runs 13 residues. The CDR3 spells CASSLNSPVSQFF.

The chain is built from TRBV5-1 and TRBJ2-1; TCRdb selects TRBD2, and the lack of DNA leaves this call unchecked. The CDR3 contains 15 residues. Per germline, CDR1 SGHRS and CDR2 YFSETQ. CDR3 loop: CASSFSAGAYNEQFF.

V gene TRBV5-1 combines with J gene TRBJ2-5. CDR3 size: 15 residues. CDR1 and CDR2 (germline): SGHRS, YFSETQ. CDR3 sequence: CASSLGTTWRETQYF.

The chain joins TRBV6-1 to TRBJ2-6; TCRdb indicates TRBD1, and absent DNA this call remains unverified. Germline V gene lookup returns CDR1 MNHNS and CDR2 SASEGT. This CDR3 has 17 amino acids. The CDR3 reads CASSHRQGLTGANVLTF.

This chain connects TRBV2 to TRBJ1-1; lacking DNA, the TRBD1 call made by TCRdb goes unchecked. The germline V gene encodes CDR1 SNHLY and CDR2 FYNNEI. There are 17 residues in the CDR3. The CDR3: CASRGLGGLRGNTEAFF.

CDR3 sequence: CASSLDGVALNSPLHF. The rearrangement uses TRBV5-1 and TRBJ1-6. The CDR3 totals 16 residues. Germline V lookup: CDR1 SGHRS, CDR2 YFSETQ.

The rearrangement uses TRBV11-2 and TRBJ2-5; TCRdb selects TRBD1, and the lack of DNA leaves this call unchecked. Germline V gene data show CDR1 as SGHAT and CDR2 as FQNNGV. This CDR3 is 17 amino acids long. This chain's CDR3 is CASSHRGAGGLQETQYF.

The rearrangement links TRBV4-3 to TRBJ2-1; with no DNA, the TCRdb D assignment of TRBD2 cannot be verified. The CDR3 length is 19 residues. Germline V lookup: CDR1 LGHNA, CDR2 YSLEER. This CDR3 reads CASSQDRMIAGYSYNEQFF.

V usage is TRBV12-3 or TRBV12-4 and J usage is TRBJ2-2. The CDR3 loop spans 13 amino acids. CDR3 residues: CASRYRNTGELFF.

V gene TRBV7-8 combines with J gene TRBJ2-5. CDR1 is SGHVS, CDR2 FQNEAQ, per germline. This CDR3 region has 14 residues. This CDR3 is CASSLLLTVETQYF.

The chain employs TRBV6-5 and TRBJ2-1; as DNA is missing, the TRBD2 call by TCRdb cannot be tested. Germline V gives CDR1 MNHEY, CDR2 SVGAGI. This CDR3 contains 17 residues. This CDR3 is CASSRTSGPRAANEQFF.

The rearrangement links TRBV2 to TRBJ2-4; TCRdb reports TRBD1, a call that lacks DNA to check it against. The germline V gene encodes CDR1 SNHLY and CDR2 FYNNEI. The CDR3 consists of 14 residues. This chain's CDR3 is CASSLQGAKNIQYF.

The chain uses TRBV20-1 and TRBJ1-1; the TCRdb call, TRBD1, lacks DNA for checking. This CDR3 spans 13 amino acids. Germline CDR1 is DFQATT and CDR2 is SNEGSKA (reference sequence). Here the CDR3 reads CRCPVGGNTEAFF.